These 5 T cell receptor beta chains were sequenced from one sample in a study of monozygotic twins with inflammatory bowel disease. Reanalyzing the 5' RACE reads, TCRdb keeps one entry per CDR3 protein, without DNA. The sample totals approximately 400,000 distinct CDR3 sequences. The sequenced material came from blood. The receptors shown here come from a human donor with ulcerative colitis or Crohn's disease, or a healthy co-twin of an affected twin (not recorded which).

This rearrangement joins TRBV7-9 to TRBJ2-5; as DNA is missing, the TRBD1 call by TCRdb cannot be tested. The germline V gene has CDR1 SEHNR and CDR2 FQNEAQ (reference sequence). This CDR3 has 15 amino acids. The CDR3 here is CASSLEWGTLETQYF.

J is TRBJ2-5 and V is TRBV6-5; TCRdb names TRBD1, which stays unverified in the absence of DNA. The CDR3 is 13 amino acids. From germline, CDR1 is MNHEY and CDR2 SVGAGI. The CDR3 reads CASRSGAEETQYF.

This chain uses TRBV20-1 with TRBJ2-5; the D call of TRBD2 rests on TCRdb alone, since no DNA is present to check it. Per germline, CDR1 DFQATT and CDR2 SNEGSKA (reference sequence). The CDR3 covers 14 residues. The CDR3 loop reads CSAREEGVGETQYF.

The chain couples TRBV4-2 to TRBJ1-3; no DNA is available, so the TRBD1 call from TCRdb remains unchecked. Per germline, CDR1 LGHNA and CDR2 YNFKEQ. The CDR3 consists of 14 residues. The CDR3 here is CASSQEARVDTIYF.

V is TRBV11-1 and J is TRBJ2-3; the TRBD1 assignment by TCRdb is unverifiable without DNA. The CDR3 is 16 amino acids. Per the germline V gene, CDR1 is SGHAT and CDR2 is FQDESV (reference sequence). The CDR3 loop is CASSLATGRQGDTQYF.